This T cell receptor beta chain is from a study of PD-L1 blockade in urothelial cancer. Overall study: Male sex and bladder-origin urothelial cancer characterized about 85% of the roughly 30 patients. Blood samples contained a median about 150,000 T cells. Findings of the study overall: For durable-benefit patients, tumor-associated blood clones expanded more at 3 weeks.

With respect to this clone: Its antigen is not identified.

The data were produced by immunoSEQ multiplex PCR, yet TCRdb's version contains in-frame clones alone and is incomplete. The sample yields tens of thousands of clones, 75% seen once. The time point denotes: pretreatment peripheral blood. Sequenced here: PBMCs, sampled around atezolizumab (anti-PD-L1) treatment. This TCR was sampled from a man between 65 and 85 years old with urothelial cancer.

The CDR3 bases are TGTGCCAGCAGCCGCGGGGGGGCCGTAGATACGCAGTATTTT. Translation: CASSRGGAVDTQYF. The V and J genes are TRBV7-9 and TRBJ2-3; 9 positions match TRBD2. The CDR3 runs to 14 residues. Trimming cost V 5 bases and J 5 bases; bases outside gene matches: 5. CDR1 and CDR2 (germline): SEHNR, FQNEAQ (reference sequence).